The 30 T cell receptor beta chains listed next were all sequenced from one sample in a study of shared clonotypes between healthy human individuals. Clones were read by immunoSEQ multiplex PCR, and TCRdb kept only the in-frame ones, dropping some. The repertoire has around 2.1 million clones, 95% of them found once; the top ten carry roughly 0.13%. The material sequenced was naive CD4+ T cells sorted from blood. As to subset: CD45RA+ positively selected. These receptors all come from a man aged 18 to 35 in good health.

The genes are TRBV5-8 and TRBJ1-1, with 8 bases that match TRBD1. Germline CDR1 SGHTS, CDR2 YDEGEE. This CDR3 is 13 amino acids long. The V segment lost 5 bases and the J segment 7 bases; nucleotides outside the gene matches: 7. The CDR3 sequence is CASSHRGSGEAFF. The CDR3 nucleotides read TGTGCCAGCAGTCACAGGGGGTCAGGTGAAGCTTTCTTT.

This chain links TRBV5-1 with TRBJ2-7, with D perhaps TRBD2 (6 bases). Trimming left V 7 bases short and J 0 bases short, with 17 bases between. The length of the CDR3 is 15 residues. Germline lookup yields CDR1 SGHRS and CDR2 YFSETQ. The CDR3 spells CASGRDSGISYEQYF. The DNA for the CDR3 is TGCGCCAGCGGTCGAGATAGCGGAATCTCCTACGAGCAGTACTTC.

This chain uses TRBV14 with TRBJ2-3; D remains unclear. V was cut by 1 base and J by 5 bases, with 4 bases left in between. This CDR3 is built from 12 residues. Germline CDR1 and CDR2: SGHDN and FVKESK. The CDR3 sequence is CASSQAGDTQYF. DNA of the CDR3: TGTGCCAGCAGCCAAGCCGGAGATACGCAGTATTTT.

The V call is TRBV12-5, the J call TRBJ2-2; D remains ambiguous. V gave up 4 bases and J gave up 9 bases, with 12 bases separating them. In germline, CDR1 is LGHNT, CDR2 FRNRAP. The CDR3 length is 13 residues. The CDR3 here is CASGSPWFRELFF. The CDR3, as DNA: TGTGCTAGTGGTTCGCCGTGGTTCCGGGAGCTGTTTTTT.

V gene TRBV5-6 combines with J gene TRBJ1-1; D gene uncertain. CDR1 and CDR2 (germline): SGHDT, YYEEEE. V was trimmed by 3 bases and J by 1 base, leaving 16 bases between them. The CDR3 contains 16 residues. CDR3 in amino acids: CASSSLGSGRNTEAFF. The DNA of the CDR3 is TGTGCCAGCAGCTCCCTTGGGTCCGGCAGGAACACTGAAGCTTTCTTT. Looking up the rest from reference TRBV5-6 and TRBJ1-1 gives the full variable domain: DAGVTQSPTHLIKTRGQQVTLRCSPKSGHDTVSWYQQALGQGPQFIFQYYEEEERQRGNFPDRFSGHQFPNYSSELNVNALLLGDSALYLCASSSLGSGRNTEAFFGQGTRLTVV.

The chain employs TRBV28 and TRBJ1-6; the D gene is possibly TRBD1 (6 bases). The CDR3 length is 17 residues. The ends were cut back, 1 base at V and 6 bases at J, with 16 bases in the middle. Germline CDR1 and CDR2: MDHEN and SYDVKM. In DNA form, the CDR3 reads TGTGCCAGCAGTTTATCCCCCGGGACACATGGTAATTCACCCCTCCACTTT. This translates into CASSLSPGTHGNSPLHF.

The rearrangement joins TRBV5-1 to TRBJ2-2; the match to TRBD1 covers 9 bases. Germline V gene lookup returns CDR1 SGHRS and CDR2 YFSETQ. J was trimmed by 6 bases and V by 4 bases; bases with no gene match: 7. CDR3 size: 15 residues. The DNA of the CDR3 is TGCGCCAGCAGCCCTAGGACAGGGGAGGCCGGGGAGCTGTTTTTT. Protein product: CASSPRTGEAGELFF.

As to this clone: The sample contains more than one DNA sequence encoding this CDR3. The V call is TRBV7-8, the J call TRBJ2-5; D remains ambiguous. Deletions cut 5 bases from V and 5 bases from J, with 6 bases between. The CDR3 loop spans 11 amino acids. Germline CDR1 is SGHVS and CDR2 is FQNEAQ. The CDR3 sequence: CASSPKETQYF. DNA of the CDR3: TGTGCCAGCAGCCCAAAGGAGACCCAGTACTTC.

The genes are TRBV28 and TRBJ2-7; 10 bases line up with TRBD2. V trimming: 2 bases; J trimming: 1 base; junction bases outside the gene matches: 8. The length of the CDR3 is 17 residues. Germline V gene sequence: CDR1 MDHEN, CDR2 SYDVKM. The CDR3: CASSLDLAGATSYEQYF. The CDR3 DNA sequence: TGTGCCAGCAGTTTAGACCTAGCGGGGGCCACATCCTACGAGCAGTACTTC.

This chain links TRBV13 with TRBJ2-3, with TRBD1 identical over 7 bases. The trim removed 5 bases at V and 1 base at J, leaving 6 bases unmatched. The CDR3 is made up of 15 amino acids. From germline, CDR1 is PRHDT and CDR2 FYEKMQ (reference sequence). The CDR3 region has the DNA TGTGCCAGCAGCATGGGACAGAGGGGCACAGATACGCAGTATTTT. Encoded protein: CASSMGQRGTDTQYF.

The V call is TRBV11-2, the J call TRBJ2-5; TRBD2 matches 12 bases. Losses at the gene ends were 1 base for V and 5 bases for J; bases not matched to a gene: 5. Per the germline V gene, CDR1 is SGHAT and CDR2 is FQNNGV. CDR3 size: 16 residues. The CDR3 nucleotides are TGTGCCAGCAGCTTAGTCCCTAGCGGGGGGGCCGAGACCCAGTACTTC. This encodes CASSLVPSGGAETQYF.

The chain joins TRBV12-5 to TRBJ2-2; D remains unclear. V lost 2 bases and J 6 bases, leaving 4 bases between the germline ends. The CDR3 is 12 amino acids. The germline V gene has CDR1 LGHNT and CDR2 FRNRAP. The CDR3 loop reads CASGLSSGELFF. The CDR3, as DNA: TGTGCTAGTGGTTTGTCGTCCGGGGAGCTGTTTTTT. Full variable domain (outside the CDR3, taken from reference TRBV12-5 and TRBJ2-2): DARVTQTPRHKVTEMGQEVTMRCQPILGHNTVFWYRQTMMQGLELLAYFRNRAPLDDSGMPKDRFSAEMPDATLATLKIQPSEPRDSAVYFCASGLSSGELFFGEGSRLTVL.

V and J are TRBV6-5 and TRBJ2-5, with 12 bases lining up with TRBD2. The CDR3 is made up of 15 amino acids. Losses at the gene ends were 6 bases for V and 5 bases for J; bases not matched to a gene: 7. The germline V gene has CDR1 MNHEY and CDR2 SVGAGI. The DNA for the CDR3 is TGTGCCAGCAGGGGGGGACTAGCGGGCTCCGAGACCCAGTACTTC. The encoded protein is CASRGGLAGSETQYF.

The chain links TRBV7-6 to TRBJ1-2; maybe TRBD1 (5 bases). V lost 1 base and J 7 bases, leaving 13 bases between the germline ends. The CDR3 runs to 14 residues. Germline V gene lookup returns CDR1 SGHVS and CDR2 FNYEAQ. The CDR3 region has the DNA TGTGCCAGCAGCTTAGATGGGGGGTCCCGTGGCTACACCTTC. Translation gives CASSLDGGSRGYTF.

This chain uses TRBV6-6 with TRBJ2-7; TRBD2 aligns across 10 bases. With 6 bases clipped from V and 3 bases from J, the junction kept 11 bases outside the gene matches. The CDR3 is 16 residues long. From germline, CDR1 is MNHNY and CDR2 SVGAGI (reference sequence). The CDR3: CASRYPGTSDFYEQYF. The DNA for the CDR3 is TGTGCCAGCAGATATCCTGGGACTAGCGACTTCTACGAGCAGTACTTC.

The count of this clone is one. The chain is built from TRBV7-2 and TRBJ2-1; D might be TRBD1 (5 bases). The V and J ends lost 5 bases and 7 bases respectively, with 12 bases between them. Per the germline V gene, CDR1 is SGHTA and CDR2 is FQGNSA. The length of the CDR3 is 13 residues. CDR3 region: CASSNDSPNEQFF. In DNA form, the CDR3 reads TGTGCCAGCAGCAACGACAGCCCAAATGAGCAGTTCTTC.

This rearrangement joins TRBV9 to TRBJ1-4; D remains ambiguous. The CDR3 is 15 amino acids. Germline CDR1 reads SGDLS; CDR2 reads YYNGEE. Trimming took 0 bases from V and 5 from J, leaving 11 bases between them. This CDR3 is CASSVGNSLNEKLFF. CDR3 bases: TGTGCCAGCAGCGTAGGTAACAGCCTAAATGAAAAACTGTTTTTT.

This clone appeared once. The rearrangement uses TRBV7-2 and TRBJ2-7, with D possibly TRBD2 on 6 matching bases. The CDR3 sequence is 14 residues long. V shed 5 bases and J shed 2 bases, with 13 bases lying between them. Germline V gene data show CDR1 as SGHTA and CDR2 as FQGNSA. This CDR3 reads CASSGSGRAYEQYF. The CDR3 nucleotides are TGTGCCAGCAGCGGTAGCGGAAGAGCCTACGAGCAGTACTTC.

The CDR3 DNA reads TGTGCCAGCAGTTTATCTGGCAGAGGGGAGACCCAGTACTTC. Translating gives CASSLSGRGETQYF. V usage is TRBV27 and J usage is TRBJ2-5; the D gene is possibly TRBD2 (5 bases). Germline V gene lookup returns CDR1 MNHEY and CDR2 SMNVEV (reference sequence). There are 14 residues in the CDR3. The V end lost 0 bases, the J end lost 5 bases, and 10 bases lay between the germline ends.

This clone was recorded once. V gene TRBV28 combines with J gene TRBJ1-5; D gene uncertain. Between the trimmed V and J ends, which lost 3 bases and 0 bases, there was a span of 6 bases. The length of the CDR3 is 14 residues. CDR1 is MDHEN, CDR2 SYDVKM, per germline. The CDR3 DNA reads as TGTGCCAGCAGTTTCCCCAATAGCAATCAGCCCCAGCATTTT. It is translated as CASSFPNSNQPQHF.

The chain recombines TRBV7-2 with TRBJ1-5; TRBD1 agrees at 7 bases. The germline V gene has CDR1 SGHTA and CDR2 FQGNSA. This CDR3 is built from 14 residues. Losses at the gene ends were 5 bases for V and 3 bases for J; bases not matched to a gene: 4. In DNA, the CDR3 is TGTGCCAGCAGCCGGGGACAGATCAATCAGCCCCAGCATTTT. Its protein product is CASSRGQINQPQHF. Filled out from reference TRBV7-2 and TRBJ1-5, the complete variable domain reads GAGVSQSPSNKVTEKGKDVELRCDPISGHTALYWYRQSLGQGLEFLIYFQGNSAPDKSGLPSDRFSAERTGGSVSTLTIQRTQQEDSAVYLCASSRGQINQPQHFGDGTRLSIL.

The chain couples TRBV10-2 to TRBJ2-7; 8 nucleotides align to TRBD1. Germline V CDR1 and CDR2: WSHSY, SAAADI. The ends lost 7 bases at V and 3 bases at J; junction bases unmatched: 2. The CDR3 totals 12 residues. CDR3 sequence reads: CASTGGLYEQYF. In nucleotides, the CDR3 is TGCGCCAGCACAGGGGGCCTCTACGAGCAGTACTTC.

The chain is built from TRBV5-4 and TRBJ2-2; the match to TRBD2 covers 10 bases. This CDR3 is built from 15 residues. V gave up 4 bases and J gave up 5 bases; unmatched junction bases: 5. Germline lookup yields CDR1 SGHNT and CDR2 YYREEE (reference sequence). The CDR3 region is CASSPLAGVTGELFF. DNA of the CDR3: TGTGCCAGCAGCCCTCTAGCGGGAGTTACCGGGGAGCTGTTTTTT.

This chain joins TRBV6-5 and TRBJ2-1; 11 bases match TRBD2. From germline, CDR1 is MNHEY and CDR2 SVGAGI. J gave up 12 bases and V 0 bases, and 10 bases lay outside the gene matches. The CDR3 is 16 amino acids. Here the CDR3 DNA reads TGTGCCAGCAGTTACTCGGTTAGCGGGAGGGCCCACGGGCAGTTCTTC. It encodes CASSYSVSGRAHGQFF.

This chain uses TRBV7-9 with TRBJ2-5; D gene uncertain. Germline CDR1 is SEHNR and CDR2 is FQNEAQ (reference sequence). The CDR3 loop spans 14 amino acids. V dropped 3 bases and J dropped 1 base, with 9 bases sitting between them. This CDR3 is CASSFGQPQETQYF. CDR3 sequence (DNA): TGTGCCAGCAGCTTTGGGCAGCCCCAAGAGACCCAGTACTTC.

This sequence joins TRBV18 and TRBJ2-3; TRBD1 is a possible D gene (6 bases). The V gene's germline CDR1 is KGHSH and CDR2 LQKENI. The CDR3 covers 14 residues. Trimming left V 4 bases short and J 4 bases short, with 12 bases between. CDR3 nucleotides: TGTGCCAGCTCACGAACAGGGCCCCCAGATACGCAGTATTTT. This translates into CASSRTGPPDTQYF.

The J gene is TRBJ2-5, the V gene TRBV11-2; no clear D. The J call may be incorrect, as the DNA end agrees better with TRBJ2-7. From germline, CDR1 is SGHAT and CDR2 FQNNGV. This CDR3 spans 11 amino acids. DNA for the CDR3: TGTGCCAGCAGCGCTAAGGGCGAGCAGTACTTC. Translation: CASSAKGEQYF.

The chain couples TRBV2 to TRBJ1-1, with D perhaps TRBD1 (6 bases). CDR1 and CDR2 (germline): SNHLY, FYNNEI. The CDR3 extends over 17 amino acids. V gave up 4 bases and J gave up 0 bases, with 18 bases separating them. The CDR3 DNA follows: TGTGCCAGCAGTGGGGACATCGCAATCGTTTTGAACACTGAAGCTTTCTTT. This sequence encodes CASSGDIAIVLNTEAFF.

Only one count was recorded for this clone. The CDR3 region is CASSSGGWETQYF. The CDR3 DNA reads TGTGCCAGCTCATCGGGAGGGTGGGAGACCCAGTACTTC. The V gene is TRBV6-1, the J gene TRBJ2-5; 8 bases agree with TRBD2. V shed 8 bases and J 5 bases; nucleotides not matched to a gene: 7. This CDR3 contains 13 residues. The V gene's germline CDR1 is MNHNS and CDR2 SASEGT.

The V and J genes are TRBV6-4 and TRBJ2-1; D remains unclear. Germline CDR1 and CDR2: MRHNA and SNTAGT. V lost 0 bases and J 12 bases, leaving 9 bases between the germline ends. CDR3 length equals 12 residues. The CDR3 DNA sequence: TGTGCCAGCAGTGACTCGAAGGCTAGGCAGTTCTTC. It translates to CASSDSKARQFF.